This T cell receptor beta chain stems from a study of blood T cell repertoires in COVID-19. Study-level background: Collection of acute and convalescent COVID-19 samples took place in the United States, Italy and Spain. Sample material is recorded as cDNA or gDNA derived from T cells, B-cell-depleted T cells, or PBMCs.

Germline V lookup: CDR1 SGDLS, CDR2 YYNGEE. CDR3 length: 15 residues. Trimming cost V 0 bases and J 0 bases, with 4 bases left between them. In the authors' workflow: Cell counts per sample came from amplifying reference gene primers. Sequencing was performed with immunoSEQ multiplex PCR; in TCRdb, only in-frame clones are kept and a portion is missing. V and J calls plus clone size are reproduced from that table; the DNA served to infer D and trimming. Among a few hundred thousand clones listed, about 89% were seen once. The rearrangement uses TRBV9 and TRBJ2-6, with D unresolved. This sequence originates from a woman aged 55-69 years with acute or convalescent COVID-19. Sequenced material: peripheral blood. The CDR3 nucleotides read TGTGCCAGCAGCGTAGAGCTCTCTGGGGCCAACGTCCTGACTTTC. As protein: CASSVELSGANVLTF.